This is a list of T cell receptor beta chains from one sample in a study of T cell changes during pregnancy in multiple sclerosis. Produced via immunoSEQ multiplex PCR; TCRdb's table is partial and in-frame only. The data hold roughly 38,000 clones, with roughly 85% observed a single time. Sequencing used CD4+ T cells from peripheral blood mononuclear cells, obtained before pregnancy. The source is a female donor with multiple sclerosis, enrolled in a pregnancy study. Both conserved end residues are part of each CDR3. The D gene is left open where the match is weak.

d_call v_call cdr3_aa
- TRBV11-3 CASSLGAAGNTIYF
- TRBV10-3 CAISESNPGNTGELFF
TRBD1 TRBV2 CASSRYRGNEKLFF
- TRBV19 CASTLGGVANEKLFF
- TRBV9 CASSLAPAETQYF
TRBD2 TRBV14 CASSPRLAGGPGNIQYF
TRBD2 TRBV29-1 CSVDRREGRTGELFF
- TRBV5-4 CASSLGAGGYTEAFF
- TRBV5-6 CASSAAGARQPQHF
- TRBV11-3 CASSPGVSLSTDTQYF
- TRBV28 CASSRTRTTYEQYF
TRBD1 TRBV2 CASSSDLAGPGGETQYF
- TRBV5-6 CASSFRGALKPQHF